This T cell receptor beta chain was captured in a study of T cell responses to AZD1222 COVID-19 vaccine. Sequenced by immunoSEQ multiplex PCR; TCRdb stores in-frame clones only, minus some. This sample has about 140,000 clones, with more than 75% found just once. Study-wide results and limits: Donors in the cohort were predominantly white British and more often female, and clonal diversity was possibly underestimated. Baseline serology detected seropositivity in only six AZD1222 recipients.

With respect to this clone: Its cognate antigen is unknown.

The source material was peripheral blood, sampled 28 days after the second AZD1222 dose. This clonotype originated in an adult who received the AZD1222 COVID-19 vaccine.

In DNA, the CDR3 is TGCGCCAGCAGCTTGGCCGGGGGGCCTAGCACAGATACGCAGTATTTT. Translating it yields CASSLAGGPSTDTQYF. The chain uses TRBV5-1 and TRBJ2-3; D is possibly TRBD2 (7 bases). Trimming stripped 0 bases from V and 0 bases from J, with 11 bases between. This CDR3 has 16 residues. CDR1 and CDR2 from the germline V gene are SGHRS and YFSETQ.